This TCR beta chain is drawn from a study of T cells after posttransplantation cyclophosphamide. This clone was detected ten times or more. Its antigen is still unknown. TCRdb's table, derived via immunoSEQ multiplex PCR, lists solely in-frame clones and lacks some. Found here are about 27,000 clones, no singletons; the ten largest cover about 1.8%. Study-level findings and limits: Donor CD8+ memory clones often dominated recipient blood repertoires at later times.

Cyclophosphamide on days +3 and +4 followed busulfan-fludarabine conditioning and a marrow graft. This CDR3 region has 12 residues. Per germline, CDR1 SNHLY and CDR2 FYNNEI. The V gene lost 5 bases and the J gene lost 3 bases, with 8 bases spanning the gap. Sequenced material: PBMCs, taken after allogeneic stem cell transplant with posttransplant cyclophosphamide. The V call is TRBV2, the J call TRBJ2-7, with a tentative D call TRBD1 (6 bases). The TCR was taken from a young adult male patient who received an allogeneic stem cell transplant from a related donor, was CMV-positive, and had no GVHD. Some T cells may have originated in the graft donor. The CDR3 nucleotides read TGTGCCAGCAGTCCAGGGGACTACGAGCAGTACTTC. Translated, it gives CASSPGDYEQYF.